This T cell receptor (beta chain) was recorded in a study of blood T cell repertoires in COVID-19. At the level of the study: From T cells, B-cell-depleted T cells, or PBMCs came the material, which was cDNA or gDNA.

A single count supports this clone. Source study methods: Estimates of nucleated cell counts were drawn from the amplification of reference gene primers. Only in-frame clones appear in the TCRdb table, and some are missing; sequencing was by immunoSEQ multiplex PCR. D and trimming come from the DNA, and the V and J calls and clone size come from that table. This sample carries 200,000 to 300,000 clones, 65% to 90% of them seen once, and the ten largest clones take approximately 2%. Germline lookup yields CDR1 LGHDT and CDR2 YNNKEL (reference sequence). The CDR3 is made up of 14 amino acids. Trimming took 1 base from V and 7 from J; bases not matched to a gene: 1.

Material: peripheral blood. The TCR comes from a man aged 30 to 39 with active or convalescent COVID-19. This sequence joins TRBV3-1 (or the pseudogene TRBV3-2) and TRBJ2-7, with TRBD2 matching over 13 bases. CDR3 loop: CASSQVGLAGEQYF. The CDR3 DNA reads TGTGCCAGCAGCCAAGTGGGACTAGCGGGAGAGCAGTACTTC.